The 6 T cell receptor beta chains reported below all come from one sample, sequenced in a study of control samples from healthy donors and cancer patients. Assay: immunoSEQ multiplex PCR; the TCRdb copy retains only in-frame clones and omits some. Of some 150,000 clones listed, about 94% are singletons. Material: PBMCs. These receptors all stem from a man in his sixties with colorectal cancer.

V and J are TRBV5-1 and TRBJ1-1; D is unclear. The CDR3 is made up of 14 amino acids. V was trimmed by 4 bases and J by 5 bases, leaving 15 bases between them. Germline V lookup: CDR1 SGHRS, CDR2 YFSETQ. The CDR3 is CASSSRTSYTEAFF. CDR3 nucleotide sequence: TGCGCCAGCAGCAGCCGGACGTCGTATACTGAAGCTTTCTTT.

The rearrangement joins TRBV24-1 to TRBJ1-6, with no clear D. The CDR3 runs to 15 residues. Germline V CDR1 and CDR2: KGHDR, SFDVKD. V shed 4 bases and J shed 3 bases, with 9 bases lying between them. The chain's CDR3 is CATSETVGYNSPLHF. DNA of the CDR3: TGTGCCACCAGTGAGACCGTGGGCTATAATTCACCCCTCCACTTT.

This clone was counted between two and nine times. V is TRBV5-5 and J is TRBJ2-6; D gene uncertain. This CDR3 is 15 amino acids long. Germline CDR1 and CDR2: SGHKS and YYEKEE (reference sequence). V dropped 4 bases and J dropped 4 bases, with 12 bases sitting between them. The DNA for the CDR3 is TGTGCCAGCAGCGCCTTCGGAGCCGGGGCCAACGTCCTGACTTTC. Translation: CASSAFGAGANVLTF.

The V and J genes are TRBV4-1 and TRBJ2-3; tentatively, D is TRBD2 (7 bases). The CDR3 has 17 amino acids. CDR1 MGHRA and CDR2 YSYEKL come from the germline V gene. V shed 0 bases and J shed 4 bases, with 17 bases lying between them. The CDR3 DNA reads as TGCGCCAGCAGCCAAGAGGGGGGGCTTGGTGGCGCAGATACGCAGTATTTT. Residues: CASSQEGGLGGADTQYF.

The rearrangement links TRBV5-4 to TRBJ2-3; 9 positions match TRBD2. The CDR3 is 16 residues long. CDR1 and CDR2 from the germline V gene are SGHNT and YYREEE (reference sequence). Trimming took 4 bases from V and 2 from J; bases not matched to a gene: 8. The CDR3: CASSAVAGAITDTQYF. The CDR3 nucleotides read TGTGCCAGCAGCGCCGTAGCGGGGGCCATCACAGATACGCAGTATTTT.

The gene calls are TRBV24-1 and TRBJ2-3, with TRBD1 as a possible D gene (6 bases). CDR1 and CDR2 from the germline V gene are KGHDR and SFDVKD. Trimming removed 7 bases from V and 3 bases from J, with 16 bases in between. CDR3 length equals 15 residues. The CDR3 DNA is TGTGCCACCAGCGGTAACAGGGCAAGGACAGATACGCAGTATTTT. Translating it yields CATSGNRARTDTQYF.